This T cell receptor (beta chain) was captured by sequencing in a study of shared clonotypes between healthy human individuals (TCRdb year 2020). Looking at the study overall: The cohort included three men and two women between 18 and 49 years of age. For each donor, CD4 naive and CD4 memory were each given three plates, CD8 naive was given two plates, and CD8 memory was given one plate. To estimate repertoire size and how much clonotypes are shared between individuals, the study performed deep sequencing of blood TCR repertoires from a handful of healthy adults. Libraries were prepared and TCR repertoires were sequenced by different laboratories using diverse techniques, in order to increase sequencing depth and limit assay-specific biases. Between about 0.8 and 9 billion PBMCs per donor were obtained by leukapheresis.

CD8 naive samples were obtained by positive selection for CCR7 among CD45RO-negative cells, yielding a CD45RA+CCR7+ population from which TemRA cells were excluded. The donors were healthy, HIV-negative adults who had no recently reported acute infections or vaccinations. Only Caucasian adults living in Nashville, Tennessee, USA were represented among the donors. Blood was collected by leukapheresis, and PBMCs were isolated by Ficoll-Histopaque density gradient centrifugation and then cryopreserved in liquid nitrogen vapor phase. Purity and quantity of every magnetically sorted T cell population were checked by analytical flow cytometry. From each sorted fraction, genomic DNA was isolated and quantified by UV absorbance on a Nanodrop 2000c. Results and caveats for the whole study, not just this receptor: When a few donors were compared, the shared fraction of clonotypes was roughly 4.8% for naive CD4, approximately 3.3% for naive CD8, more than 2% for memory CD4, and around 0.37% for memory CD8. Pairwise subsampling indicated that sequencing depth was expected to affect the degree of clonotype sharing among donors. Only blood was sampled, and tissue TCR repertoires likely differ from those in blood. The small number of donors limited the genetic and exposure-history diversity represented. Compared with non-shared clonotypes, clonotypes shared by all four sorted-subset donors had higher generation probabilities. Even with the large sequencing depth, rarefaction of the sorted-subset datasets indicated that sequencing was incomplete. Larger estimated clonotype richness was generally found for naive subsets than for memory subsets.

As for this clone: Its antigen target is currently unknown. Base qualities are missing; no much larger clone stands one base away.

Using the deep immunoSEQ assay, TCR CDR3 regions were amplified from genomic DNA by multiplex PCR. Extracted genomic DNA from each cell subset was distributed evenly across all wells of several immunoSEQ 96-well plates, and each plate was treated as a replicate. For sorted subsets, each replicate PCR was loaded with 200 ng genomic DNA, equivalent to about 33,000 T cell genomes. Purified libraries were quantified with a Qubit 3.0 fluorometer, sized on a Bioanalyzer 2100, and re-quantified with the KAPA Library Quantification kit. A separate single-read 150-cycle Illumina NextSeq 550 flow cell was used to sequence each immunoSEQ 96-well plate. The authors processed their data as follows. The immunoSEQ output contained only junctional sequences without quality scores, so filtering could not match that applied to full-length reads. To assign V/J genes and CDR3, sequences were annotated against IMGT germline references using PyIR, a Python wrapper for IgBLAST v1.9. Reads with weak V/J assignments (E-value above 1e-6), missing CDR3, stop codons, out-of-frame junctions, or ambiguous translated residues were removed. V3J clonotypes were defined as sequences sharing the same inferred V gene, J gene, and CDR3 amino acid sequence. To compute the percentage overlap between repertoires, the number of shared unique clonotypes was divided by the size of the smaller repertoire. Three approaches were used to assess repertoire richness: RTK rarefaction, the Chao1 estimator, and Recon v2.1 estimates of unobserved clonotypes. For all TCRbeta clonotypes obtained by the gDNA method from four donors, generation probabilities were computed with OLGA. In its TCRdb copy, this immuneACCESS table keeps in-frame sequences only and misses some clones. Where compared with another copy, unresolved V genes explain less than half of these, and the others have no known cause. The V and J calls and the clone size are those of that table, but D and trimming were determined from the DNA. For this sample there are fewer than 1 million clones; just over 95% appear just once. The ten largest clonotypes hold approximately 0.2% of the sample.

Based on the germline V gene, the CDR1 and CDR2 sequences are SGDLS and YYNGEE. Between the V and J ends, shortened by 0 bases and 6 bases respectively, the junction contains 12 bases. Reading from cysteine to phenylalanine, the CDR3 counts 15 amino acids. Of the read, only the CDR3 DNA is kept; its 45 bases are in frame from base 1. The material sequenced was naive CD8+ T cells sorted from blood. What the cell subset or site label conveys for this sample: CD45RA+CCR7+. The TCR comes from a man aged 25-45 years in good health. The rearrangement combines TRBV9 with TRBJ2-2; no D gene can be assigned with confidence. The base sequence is TGTGCCAGCAGCGTAGCGATGTCCGGATCCGGGGAGCTGTTTTTT. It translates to CASSVAMSGSGELFF. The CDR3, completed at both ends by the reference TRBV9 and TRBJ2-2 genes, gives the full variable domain DSGVTQTPKHLITATGQRVTLRCSPRSGDLSVYWYQQSLDQGLQFLIQYYNGEERAKGNILERFSAQQFPDLHSELNLSSLELGDSALYFCASSVAMSGSGELFFGEGSRLTVL.